This T cell receptor beta chain is drawn from a study of cytomegalovirus exposure and HLA in healthy donors. Overall study: The 130 or so validation repertoires, a later analysis reported, used the same platform as the roughly 730 repertoires from the first cohort.

From the approximately 120-subject validation cohort, which was separate from the approximately 720-subject first cohort, the donors were drawn. Whole-study results and caveats: CMV antigen specificity of three CMV-associated chains was confirmed in vitro. A list of approximately 150 TCR beta chains associated with cytomegalovirus was given.

Produced via immunoSEQ multiplex PCR; TCRdb's table is partial and in-frame only. The profile covers over 100,000 clones, with roughly 90% appearing a single time and about 6.3% taken by the ten largest. About this clone itself: Its specificity is unknown.

The sample comprised PBMCs. The receptor was derived from a woman younger than 30 in good health and CMV-seropositive.

The CDR3 DNA follows: TGTGCCAGCAGCTTTGGTCGGGGGGGCGATGAAAAACTGTTTTTT. This encodes CASSFGRGGDEKLFF. This chain uses TRBV7-6 with TRBJ1-4; the D gene is possibly TRBD1 (6 bases). The V gene lost 3 bases and the J gene lost 6 bases, with 14 bases spanning the gap. The CDR3 is 15 amino acids. In germline, CDR1 is SGHVS, CDR2 FNYEAQ.